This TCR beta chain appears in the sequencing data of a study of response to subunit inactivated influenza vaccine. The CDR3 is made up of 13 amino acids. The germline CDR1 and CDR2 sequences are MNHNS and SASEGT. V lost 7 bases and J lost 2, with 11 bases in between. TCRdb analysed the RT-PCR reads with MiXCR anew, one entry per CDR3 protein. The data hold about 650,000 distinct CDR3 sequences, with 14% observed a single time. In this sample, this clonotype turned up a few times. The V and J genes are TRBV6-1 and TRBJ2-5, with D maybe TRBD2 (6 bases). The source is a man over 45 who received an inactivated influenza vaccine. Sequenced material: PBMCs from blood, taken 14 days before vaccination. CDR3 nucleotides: TGTGCCAGCAAACCGCGGGGTCAAGAGACCCAGTACTTC. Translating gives CASKPRGQETQYF.